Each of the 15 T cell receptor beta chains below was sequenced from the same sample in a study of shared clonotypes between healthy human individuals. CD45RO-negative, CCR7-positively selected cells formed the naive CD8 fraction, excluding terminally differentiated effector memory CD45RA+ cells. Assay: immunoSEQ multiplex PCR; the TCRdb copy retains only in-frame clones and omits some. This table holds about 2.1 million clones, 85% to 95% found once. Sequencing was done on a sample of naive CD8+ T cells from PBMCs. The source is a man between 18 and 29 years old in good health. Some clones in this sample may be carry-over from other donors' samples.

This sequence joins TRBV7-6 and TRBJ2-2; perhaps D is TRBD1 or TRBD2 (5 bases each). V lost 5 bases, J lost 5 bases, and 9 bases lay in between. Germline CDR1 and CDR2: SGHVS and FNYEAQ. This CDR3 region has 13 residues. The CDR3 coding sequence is TGTGCCAGCAGCCCGGGGCGAACCGGGGAGCTGTTTTTT. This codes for CASSPGRTGELFF.

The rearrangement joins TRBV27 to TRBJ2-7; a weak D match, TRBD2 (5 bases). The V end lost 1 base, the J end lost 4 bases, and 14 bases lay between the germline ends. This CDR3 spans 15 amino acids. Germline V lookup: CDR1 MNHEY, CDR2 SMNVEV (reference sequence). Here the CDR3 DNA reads TGTGCCAGCAGTTTATTCACAGCCCCGGGGTACGAGCAGTACTTC. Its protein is CASSLFTAPGYEQYF.

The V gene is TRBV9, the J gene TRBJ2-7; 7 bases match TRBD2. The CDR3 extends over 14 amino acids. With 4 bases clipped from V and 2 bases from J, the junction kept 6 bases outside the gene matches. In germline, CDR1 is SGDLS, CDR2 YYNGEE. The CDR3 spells CASSQSSGAYEQYF. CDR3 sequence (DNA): TGTGCCAGCAGCCAGTCTAGCGGTGCCTACGAGCAGTACTTC.

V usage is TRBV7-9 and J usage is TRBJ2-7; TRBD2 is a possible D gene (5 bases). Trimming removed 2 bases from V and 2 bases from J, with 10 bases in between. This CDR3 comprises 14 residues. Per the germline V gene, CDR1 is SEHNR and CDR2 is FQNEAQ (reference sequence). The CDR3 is CASSLRTETYEQYF. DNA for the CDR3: TGTGCCAGCAGCTTACGGACTGAAACCTACGAGCAGTACTTC. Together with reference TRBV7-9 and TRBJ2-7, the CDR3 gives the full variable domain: DTGVSQNPRHKITKRGQNVTFRCDPISEHNRLYWYRQTLGQGPEFLTYFQNEAQLEKSRLLSDRFSAERPKGSFSTLEIQRTEQGDSAMYLCASSLRTETYEQYFGPGTRLTVT.

The CDR3 bases are TGTGCCATCAGTGGATTACAGGGGGCGCGGTCCTACGAGCAGTACTTC. Its protein is CAISGLQGARSYEQYF. This chain joins TRBV10-3 and TRBJ2-7, with 9 bases that match TRBD1. After removal of 4 bases from V and 1 base from J, the junction contained 8 bases not matched to a gene. Germline CDR1 reads ENHRY; CDR2 reads SYGVKD. The CDR3 length is 16 residues.

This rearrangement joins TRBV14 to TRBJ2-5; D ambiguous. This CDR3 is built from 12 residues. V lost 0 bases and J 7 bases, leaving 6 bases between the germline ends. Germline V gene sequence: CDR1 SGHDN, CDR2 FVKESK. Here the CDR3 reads CASSQDPGTQYF. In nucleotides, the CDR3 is TGTGCCAGCAGCCAAGATCCCGGGACCCAGTACTTC.

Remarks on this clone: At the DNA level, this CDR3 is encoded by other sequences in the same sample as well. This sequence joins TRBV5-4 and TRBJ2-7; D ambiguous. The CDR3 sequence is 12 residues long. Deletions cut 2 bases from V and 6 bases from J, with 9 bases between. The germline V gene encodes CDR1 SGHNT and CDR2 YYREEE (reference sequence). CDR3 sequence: CASSFSRAEQYF. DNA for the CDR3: TGTGCCAGCAGCTTCTCTCGGGCCGAGCAGTACTTC.

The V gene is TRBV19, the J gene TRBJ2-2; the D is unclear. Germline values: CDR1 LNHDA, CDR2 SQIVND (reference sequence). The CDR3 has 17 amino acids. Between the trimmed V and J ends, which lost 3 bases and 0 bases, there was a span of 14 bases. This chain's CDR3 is CASSMRQTFANTGELFF. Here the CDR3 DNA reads TGTGCCAGTAGTATGCGTCAGACTTTTGCGAACACCGGGGAGCTGTTTTTT.

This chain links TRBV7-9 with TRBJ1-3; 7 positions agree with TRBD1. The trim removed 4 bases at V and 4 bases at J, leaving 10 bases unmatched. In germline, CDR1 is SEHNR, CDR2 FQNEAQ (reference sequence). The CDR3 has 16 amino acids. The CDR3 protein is CASSSSRDRVGNTIYF. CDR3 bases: TGTGCCAGCAGCTCATCCAGAGACAGGGTCGGAAACACCATATATTTT.

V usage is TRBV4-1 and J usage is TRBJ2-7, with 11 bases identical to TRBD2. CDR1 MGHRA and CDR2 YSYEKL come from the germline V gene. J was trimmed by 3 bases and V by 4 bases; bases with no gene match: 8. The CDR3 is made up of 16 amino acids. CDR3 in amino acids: CASSPSTSGSLYEQYF. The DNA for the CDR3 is TGCGCCAGCAGCCCCTCAACTAGCGGGAGCCTCTACGAGCAGTACTTC.

CDR3 in amino acids: CARDNRGQETQYF. CDR3 bases: TGTGCCAGGGACAACCGGGGTCAAGAGACCCAGTACTTC. The chain employs TRBV7-2 and TRBJ2-5; possibly TRBD1 or TRBD2 for D (5 bases each). The CDR3 has 13 residues. Between the trimmed V and J ends, which lost 9 bases and 2 bases, there was a span of 13 bases. Per the germline V gene, CDR1 is SGHTA and CDR2 is FQGNSA.

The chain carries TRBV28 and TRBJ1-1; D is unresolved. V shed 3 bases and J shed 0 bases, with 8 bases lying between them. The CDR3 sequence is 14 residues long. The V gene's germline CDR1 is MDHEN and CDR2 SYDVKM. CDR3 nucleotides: TGTGCCAGCAGTTTCGGGATTATGAACACTGAAGCTTTCTTT. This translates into CASSFGIMNTEAFF. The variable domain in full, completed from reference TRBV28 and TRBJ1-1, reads DVKVTQSSRYLVKRTGEKVFLECVQDMDHENMFWYRQDPGLGLRLIYFSYDVKMKEKGDIPEGYSVSREKKERFSLILESASTNQTSMYLCASSFGIMNTEAFFGQGTRLTVV.

Here the CDR3 reads CASRQPSIHPETQYF. As DNA, the CDR3 is TGTGCCAGCAGACAACCTTCGATCCATCCCGAGACCCAGTACTTC. This chain joins TRBV28 and TRBJ2-5, with no clear D. The CDR3 consists of 15 residues. Deletions cut 6 bases from V and 5 bases from J, with 19 bases between. CDR1 and CDR2 from the germline V gene are MDHEN and SYDVKM. The full variable domain, with the rest looked up from reference TRBV28 and TRBJ2-5, is DVKVTQSSRYLVKRTGEKVFLECVQDMDHENMFWYRQDPGLGLRLIYFSYDVKMKEKGDIPEGYSVSREKKERFSLILESASTNQTSMYLCASRQPSIHPETQYFGPGTRLLVL.

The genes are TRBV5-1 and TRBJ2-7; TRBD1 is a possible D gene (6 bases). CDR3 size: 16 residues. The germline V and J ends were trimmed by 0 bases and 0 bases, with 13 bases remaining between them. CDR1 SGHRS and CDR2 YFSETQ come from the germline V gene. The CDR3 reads CASSLEEGVSSYEQYF. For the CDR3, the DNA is TGCGCCAGCAGCTTGGAAGAGGGGGTGAGCTCCTACGAGCAGTACTTC. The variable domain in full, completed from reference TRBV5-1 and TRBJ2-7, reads KAGVTQTPRYLIKTRGQQVTLSCSPISGHRSVSWYQQTPGQGLQFLFEYFSETQRNKGNFPGRFSGRQFSNSRSEMNVSTLELGDSALYLCASSLEEGVSSYEQYFGPGTRLTVT.

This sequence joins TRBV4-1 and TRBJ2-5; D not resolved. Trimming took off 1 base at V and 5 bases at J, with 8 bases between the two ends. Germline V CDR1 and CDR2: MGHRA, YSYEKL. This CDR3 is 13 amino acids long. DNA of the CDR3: TGCGCCAGCAGCCAAGGACGTAAGGAGACCCAGTACTTC. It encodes CASSQGRKETQYF.